Sequencing of this T cell receptor beta chain was carried out in a study of T-cell memory formation after mild COVID-19. Study context: TCR clusters largely stayed donor specific.

Germline lookup yields CDR1 GTSNPN and CDR2 SVGIG (reference sequence). This CDR3 contains 15 residues. J lost 1 base, V lost 2 bases, and 6 bases had no gene match. Each CDR3 protein is one row after TCRdb ran MiXCR on the 5' RACE reads. The sample lists over 500,000 distinct CDR3 sequences, approximately 15% occurring once. The TCR comes from an adult woman who had mild COVID-19 (a few samples of this study predate the infection). Cell type and time point are not known. The sequencing sample was made of PBMCs or a T cell subset sorted from them (not recorded which). The gene calls are TRBV30 and TRBJ1-1; 8 bases map to TRBD1. The chain's CDR3 is CAWSQGAVRNTEAFF. CDR3 bases: TGTGCCTGGAGTCAGGGGGCAGTGCGGAACACTGAAGCTTTCTTT.